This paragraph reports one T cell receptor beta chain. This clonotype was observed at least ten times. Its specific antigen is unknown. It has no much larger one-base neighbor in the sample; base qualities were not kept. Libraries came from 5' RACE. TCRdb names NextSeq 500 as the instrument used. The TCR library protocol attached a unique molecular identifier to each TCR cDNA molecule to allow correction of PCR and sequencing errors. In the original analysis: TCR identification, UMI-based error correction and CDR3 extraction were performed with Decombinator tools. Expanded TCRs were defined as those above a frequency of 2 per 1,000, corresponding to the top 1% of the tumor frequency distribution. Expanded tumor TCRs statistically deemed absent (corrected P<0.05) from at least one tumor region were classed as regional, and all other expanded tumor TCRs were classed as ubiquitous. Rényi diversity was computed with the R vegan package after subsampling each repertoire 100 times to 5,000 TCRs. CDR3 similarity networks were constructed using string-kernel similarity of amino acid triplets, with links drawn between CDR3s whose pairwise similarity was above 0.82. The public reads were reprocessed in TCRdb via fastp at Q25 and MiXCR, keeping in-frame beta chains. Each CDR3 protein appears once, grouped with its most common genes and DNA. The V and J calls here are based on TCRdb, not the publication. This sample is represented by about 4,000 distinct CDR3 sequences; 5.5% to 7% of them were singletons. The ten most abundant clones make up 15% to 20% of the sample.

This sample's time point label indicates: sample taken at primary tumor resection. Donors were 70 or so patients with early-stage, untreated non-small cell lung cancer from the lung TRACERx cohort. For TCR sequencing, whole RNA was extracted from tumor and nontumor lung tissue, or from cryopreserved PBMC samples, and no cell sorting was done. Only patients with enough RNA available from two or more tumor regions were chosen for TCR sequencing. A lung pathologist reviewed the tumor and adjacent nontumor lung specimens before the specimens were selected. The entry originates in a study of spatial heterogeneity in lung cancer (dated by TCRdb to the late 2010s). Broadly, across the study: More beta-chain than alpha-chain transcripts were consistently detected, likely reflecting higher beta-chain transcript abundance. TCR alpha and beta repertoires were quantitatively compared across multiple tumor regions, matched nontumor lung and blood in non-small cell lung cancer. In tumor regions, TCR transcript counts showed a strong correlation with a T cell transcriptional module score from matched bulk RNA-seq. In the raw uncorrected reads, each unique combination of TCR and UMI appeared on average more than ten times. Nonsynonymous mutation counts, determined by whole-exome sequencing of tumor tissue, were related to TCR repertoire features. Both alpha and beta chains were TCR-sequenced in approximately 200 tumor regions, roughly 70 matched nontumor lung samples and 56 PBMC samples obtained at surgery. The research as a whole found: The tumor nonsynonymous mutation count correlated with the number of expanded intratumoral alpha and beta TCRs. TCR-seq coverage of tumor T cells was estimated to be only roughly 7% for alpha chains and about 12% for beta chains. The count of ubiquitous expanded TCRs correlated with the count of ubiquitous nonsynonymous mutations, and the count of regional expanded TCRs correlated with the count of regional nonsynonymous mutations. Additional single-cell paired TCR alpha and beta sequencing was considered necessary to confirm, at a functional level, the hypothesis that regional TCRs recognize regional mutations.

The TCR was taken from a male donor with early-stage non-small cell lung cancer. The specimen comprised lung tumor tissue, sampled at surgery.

The DNA sequence reads TGCAGTGGGGACAGGGGGCTTCAAGAGACCCAGTACTTC. This encodes CSGDRGLQETQYF. The receptor chain draws on TRBV20-1 and TRBJ2-5; 12 middle bases align to TRBD1. V has 7 bases trimmed and J has 2 bases trimmed; junction bases matching no gene number 2. The CDR3 goes from the cysteine to the phenylalanine over 13 residues. Only the CDR3 portion is preserved as DNA: 39 bases, with reading frame beginning at the first base. The germline V gene (reference sequence) provides CDR1 DFQATT and CDR2 SNEGSKA.